This TCR beta chain is from a study of control samples from healthy donors and cancer patients. Germline V gives CDR1 MNHEY, CDR2 SMNVEV (reference sequence). V was trimmed by 2 bases and J by 0 bases, leaving 10 bases between them. CDR3 size: 15 residues. The assay was immunoSEQ multiplex PCR, and TCRdb's table has in-frame clones only and misses some. This table has 88,000 or so clones, over 90% appearing once. The clonotype comes from a woman aged 18-30 years in good health. Sequenced material: blood. J is TRBJ1-1 and V is TRBV27; D is uncertain. CDR3 amino acids: CASSLLDPLNTEAFF. The CDR3 bases are TGTGCCAGCAGTTTACTGGACCCCTTGAACACTGAAGCTTTCTTT.